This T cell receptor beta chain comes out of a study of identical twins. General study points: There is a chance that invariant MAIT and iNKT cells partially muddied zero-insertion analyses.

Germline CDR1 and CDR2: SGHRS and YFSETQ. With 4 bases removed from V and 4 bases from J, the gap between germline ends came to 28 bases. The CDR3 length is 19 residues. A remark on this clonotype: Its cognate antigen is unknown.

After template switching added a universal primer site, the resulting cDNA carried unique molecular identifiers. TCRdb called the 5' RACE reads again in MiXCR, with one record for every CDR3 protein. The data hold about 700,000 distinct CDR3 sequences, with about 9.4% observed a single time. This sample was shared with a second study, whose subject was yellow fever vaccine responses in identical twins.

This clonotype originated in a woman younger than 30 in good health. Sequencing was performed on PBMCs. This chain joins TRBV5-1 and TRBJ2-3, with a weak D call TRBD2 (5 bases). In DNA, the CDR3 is TGCGCCAGCAGCGGAGGAGGTTTCAGCGCCCCGCGGGTTTCAGATACGCAGTATTTT. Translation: CASSGGGFSAPRVSDTQYF.